A selection of T cell receptor beta chains follows, all from one sample in a study of monozygotic twins with inflammatory bowel disease. For each CDR3 protein, TCRdb gives one entry from its re-call of the 5' RACE reads, without DNA. Recorded for this sample: approximately 120,000 distinct CDR3 sequences. Sequencing was carried out using blood. The origin of the receptors is a human donor with ulcerative colitis or Crohn's disease, or a healthy co-twin of an affected twin (not recorded which). CDR3s include the opening cysteine and the closing phenylalanine or tryptophan.

J gene: TRBJ2-3; V gene: TRBV28; CDR3 protein: CASSFTPGLLTDTQYF
J gene: TRBJ1-2; V gene: TRBV7-6; CDR3 protein: CASSPTQNYGYTF
J gene: TRBJ1-3; V gene: TRBV12-3/TRBV12-4; CDR3 protein: CASSSGNTIYF
J gene: TRBJ2-3; V gene: TRBV29-1; CDR3 protein: CSVRTGGRGNTQYF
J gene: TRBJ2-1; V gene: TRBV15; CDR3 protein: CATSREIRDNEQFF
J gene: TRBJ1-6; V gene: TRBV5-6; CDR3 protein: CASSLDRNNSPLHF
J gene: TRBJ1-2; V gene: TRBV7-8; CDR3 protein: CASSPGTHRAHYGYTF
J gene: TRBJ1-1; V gene: TRBV6-1; CDR3 protein: CASSETGTEAFF
J gene: TRBJ1-2; V gene: TRBV12-3/TRBV12-4; CDR3 protein: CASSANYRKKGENYGYTF
J gene: TRBJ1-1; V gene: TRBV7-8; CDR3 protein: CASSPLTGSRNTEAFF
J gene: TRBJ1-1; V gene: TRBV3-1; CDR3 protein: CASSPRTGEGTEAFF
J gene: TRBJ2-7; V gene: TRBV12-3/TRBV12-4; CDR3 protein: CASSLLQGPYEQYF
J gene: TRBJ2-3; V gene: TRBV5-1; CDR3 protein: CASSDRGDSTDTQYF
J gene: TRBJ2-7; V gene: TRBV7-2; CDR3 protein: CASSLASAAYEQYF
J gene: TRBJ2-3; V gene: TRBV7-8; CDR3 protein: CASSFPEAADTQYF
J gene: TRBJ2-3; V gene: TRBV29-1; CDR3 protein: CSEGLAGATDTQYF
J gene: TRBJ2-7; V gene: TRBV5-1; CDR3 protein: CASSDLAGPSYEQYF
J gene: TRBJ1-5; V gene: TRBV19; CDR3 protein: CASSSSQGPYSNQPQHF
J gene: TRBJ1-5; V gene: TRBV27; CDR3 protein: CASSSITGGYQPQHF
J gene: TRBJ2-5; V gene: TRBV18; CDR3 protein: CASSPRLTVQETQYF
J gene: TRBJ2-3; V gene: TRBV9; CDR3 protein: CASSIDLATDTQYF
J gene: TRBJ1-3; V gene: TRBV4-1; CDR3 protein: CASSQARGSGNTIYF